Shown below are 28 T cell receptor beta chains from a single sample sequenced in a study of beta chain features in type 1 diabetes (dated by TCRdb to the late 2010s). The method was the immunoSEQ multiplex PCR assay. The entire isolated RNA was reverse transcribed using the High Capacity cDNA Reverse Transcription Kit, and thus expressed TCRB transcripts were sequenced. In TCRdb, the immuneACCESS table is reduced to in-frame sequences with V and J assigned. These tables do not hold every clone; where another copy was compared, an unresolved V gene accounts for under half, and the others remain unexplained. For this sample the table gives some 330,000 clones, of which roughly 11% were detected only once. Together, the top ten hold roughly 0.016% of the sample. Sequenced sample: naive CD4+ T cells from blood. The cell subset or site label for this specimen denotes: true naive CD4+ T cells. Every receptor here comes from a woman younger than 45 in good health.

This clone occurred a few times. This rearrangement joins TRBV27 to TRBJ2-5; 7 bases match TRBD2. V lost 6 bases, J lost 5 bases, and 12 bases stayed unmatched. The CDR3 loop spans 15 amino acids. Germline V gene data show CDR1 as MNHEY and CDR2 as SMNVEV (reference sequence). CDR3 sequence reads: CASRPTGLNSETQYF. In DNA, the CDR3 is TGTGCCAGCAGACCCACGGGACTAAACTCGGAGACCCAGTACTTC.

This clone turned up a few times. DNA of the CDR3: TGTGCCAGCAGCTTGGCCGGGACAGGGGGCTACGAGCAGTACTTC. Translated: CASSLAGTGGYEQYF. The chain recombines TRBV5-8 with TRBJ2-7, with 11 bases aligning to TRBD1. The CDR3 runs to 15 residues. J gave up 3 bases and V 0 bases, and 2 bases lay outside the gene matches. In germline, CDR1 is SGHTS, CDR2 YDEGEE.

This clone was found a few times. This chain links TRBV16 with TRBJ1-2; 7 nucleotides match TRBD1. Germline V gene sequence: CDR1 KGHSY, CDR2 FQNENV. The junction had 7 bases not matched to a gene; V was cut back by 4 bases and J by 5 bases. The CDR3 totals 14 residues. The CDR3, as DNA: TGTGCCAGCAGCCCCCCGGACAGGTCTTATGGCTACACCTTC. It is translated as CASSPPDRSYGYTF.

The rearrangement links TRBV18 to TRBJ2-7, with TRBD2 identical over 9 bases. V lost 4 bases to trimming and J lost 2 bases; unmatched junction nucleotides: 6. Per germline, CDR1 KGHSH and CDR2 LQKENI. The CDR3 runs 15 residues. CDR3 sequence: CASSQTSGGPYEQYF. The CDR3 bases are TGTGCCAGCTCACAGACTAGCGGAGGTCCCTACGAGCAGTACTTC.

The chain links TRBV21-1 to TRBJ1-2; TRBD1 is taken as the D call from the table, unchecked against the DNA. TRBV21-1 constitutes a pseudogene. This CDR3 is built from 16 residues. The CDR3 nucleotides are TGTGCCAGCAGGATCGAGGAGACAGGGCAGTATTCCGGCTACACCTTC. Residues: CASRIEETGQYSGYTF.

The V call is TRBV5-4, the J call TRBJ2-7; TRBD2 aligns across 13 bases. Germline V gene sequence: CDR1 SGHNT, CDR2 YYREEE (reference sequence). The CDR3 loop spans 15 amino acids. The J segment lost 7 bases and the V segment lost 6 bases, leaving 10 bases of the junction unmatched. CDR3 sequence reads: CASTWTSGSVGEQYF. CDR3 in DNA: TGTGCCAGCACCTGGACTAGCGGGAGTGTGGGTGAGCAGTACTTC.

The chain uses TRBV2 and TRBJ1-4, with 9 bases fitting TRBD1. CDR3 length equals 13 residues. Germline CDR1 reads SNHLY; CDR2 reads FYNNEI. In nucleotides, the CDR3 is TGTGCGAGCCGACAGGGGGATAATGAAAAACTGTTTTTT. Amino acid sequence: CASRQGDNEKLFF.

This clone showed up just a few times. The chain links TRBV7-6 to TRBJ2-3; no firm D call. The germline V gene encodes CDR1 SGHVS and CDR2 FNYEAQ. Deletions cut 1 base from V and 4 bases from J, with 12 bases between. The CDR3 runs 15 residues. This chain's CDR3 is CASSLGVQAADTQYF. The CDR3 bases are TGTGCCAGCAGCTTAGGAGTGCAGGCCGCAGATACGCAGTATTTT.

The chain is built from TRBV4-3 and TRBJ2-4, with TRBD2 identical over 11 bases. The ends lost 0 bases at V and 9 bases at J; junction bases unmatched: 10. The CDR3 has 17 amino acids. Germline assignment: CDR1 LGHNA and CDR2 YSLEER. The CDR3 reads CASSQEGTSGNEGIQYF. Here the CDR3 DNA reads TGCGCCAGCAGCCAAGAAGGGACTAGCGGAAATGAGGGCATTCAGTACTTC.

This clone has more than one count but fewer than ten. The rearrangement links TRBV28 to TRBJ2-5; D gene unclear. The CDR3 runs 15 residues. The V and J ends lost 3 bases and 1 base respectively, with 12 bases between them. Germline V gene sequence: CDR1 MDHEN, CDR2 SYDVKM. CDR3 in amino acids: CASSLADPSQETQYF. The CDR3, as DNA: TGTGCCAGCAGTTTGGCAGATCCCTCCCAAGAGACCCAGTACTTC. The whole variable domain, filled in from reference TRBV28 and TRBJ2-5, reads DVKVTQSSRYLVKRTGEKVFLECVQDMDHENMFWYRQDPGLGLRLIYFSYDVKMKEKGDIPEGYSVSREKKERFSLILESASTNQTSMYLCASSLADPSQETQYFGPGTRLLVL.

This chain connects TRBV19 to TRBJ2-2; maybe TRBD2 (6 bases). Trimming pared 10 bases from V and 1 base from J, leaving 10 bases between. The CDR3 sequence is 13 residues long. Germline CDR1 and CDR2: LNHDA and SQIVND (reference sequence). The DNA of the CDR3 is TGTGCCACCCCGGGGGTGAACACCGGGGAGCTGTTTTTT. Translated, it gives CATPGVNTGELFF.

This clone was detected only a few times. The V and J genes are TRBV28 and TRBJ1-2; 8 bases map to TRBD1. CDR3 size: 14 residues. V gave up 5 bases and J gave up 5 bases; unmatched junction bases: 7. Per the germline V gene, CDR1 is MDHEN and CDR2 is SYDVKM. For the CDR3, the DNA is TGTGCCAGCAGTACACAGGGGGGGATATATGGCTACACCTTC. It codes for CASSTQGGIYGYTF.

V is TRBV29-1 and J is TRBJ2-7; D possibly corresponds to TRBD2 (5 bases). Germline V gene lookup returns CDR1 SQVTM and CDR2 ANQGSEA. Trimming took 4 bases from V and 6 from J, leaving 25 bases between them. This CDR3 is 16 amino acids long. The CDR3 reads CSVGERRDGLLGEQYF. The CDR3 region has the DNA TGCAGCGTTGGCGAGCGGCGAGACGGACTGCTAGGCGAGCAGTACTTC.

This clone was counted between two and nine times. The chain carries TRBV30 and TRBJ1-2, with a possible D match to TRBD1 (5 bases). Trimming cost V 0 bases and J 8 bases, with 19 bases left between them. CDR1 is GTSNPN and CDR2 is SVGIG in the germline V gene (reference sequence). The CDR3 runs to 15 residues. In nucleotides, the CDR3 is TGTGCCTGGAGTGTCATCCGAGAGGCAGGGCAGGGCTACACCTTC. It yields the protein CAWSVIREAGQGYTF.

The gene calls are TRBV19 and TRBJ2-7, with D possibly matching TRBD2 (6 bases). This CDR3 region has 14 residues. In germline, CDR1 is LNHDA, CDR2 SQIVND (reference sequence). The V end lost 7 bases, the J end lost 0 bases, and 13 bases lay between the germline ends. The CDR3 DNA reads as TGTGCCAGTAAGAGACGGGGGAGCTCCTACGAGCAGTACTTC. Its protein product is CASKRRGSSYEQYF.

This clone has only a few counts. V is TRBV7-2 and J is TRBJ2-1; D may be TRBD2 (6 bases). Trimming removed 0 bases at V and 8 bases at J, with 11 bases between. This CDR3 is built from 14 residues. CDR1 is SGHTA, CDR2 FQGNSA, per germline. In DNA, the CDR3 is TGTGCCAGCAGCTTAGCGGGAGGTAGCTATGAGCAGTTCTTC. Encoded protein: CASSLAGGSYEQFF.

In its sample, this clone was seen a few times. The chain is built from TRBV29-1 and TRBJ1-3; the match to TRBD1 covers 7 bases. Germline V lookup: CDR1 SQVTM, CDR2 ANQGSEA. J lost 0 bases, V lost 7 bases, and 6 bases had no gene match. This CDR3 has 14 amino acids. CDR3 residues: CSAGQDFSGNTIYF. In nucleotides, the CDR3 is TGCAGCGCTGGACAGGACTTCTCTGGAAACACCATATATTTT.

This clone has more than one count but fewer than ten. The chain links TRBV28 to TRBJ2-7; a possible D gene is TRBD2 (5 bases). Germline V lookup: CDR1 MDHEN, CDR2 SYDVKM. Trimming stripped 7 bases from V and 1 base from J, with 11 bases between. CDR3 length: 13 amino acids. CDR3 protein: CASKAAESYEQYF. The CDR3 nucleotides are TGTGCCAGCAAAGCGGCAGAATCCTACGAGCAGTACTTC.

The chain uses TRBV9 and TRBJ2-2, with a possible D match to TRBD2 (5 bases). V was pared by 3 bases and J by 4 bases, with 19 bases between. CDR1 SGDLS and CDR2 YYNGEE come from the germline V gene. The CDR3 is 17 amino acids. In nucleotides, the CDR3 is TGTGCCAGCAGCGGAAGAGAGGCGGACGCGGGCACCGGGGAGCTGTTTTTT. Its protein product is CASSGREADAGTGELFF.

The CDR3 nucleotides read TGCAGCGTAAGGGGCTACGGCAGCTCTGGGGCCAACGTCCTGACTTTC. It translates to CSVRGYGSSGANVLTF. V and J are TRBV29-1 and TRBJ2-6, with a weak D call TRBD1 (5 bases). V shed 6 bases and J shed 0 bases, with 15 bases lying between them. In germline, CDR1 is SQVTM, CDR2 ANQGSEA. This CDR3 has 16 residues.

The chain has TRBV30 and TRBJ1-5; TRBD1 agrees at 7 bases. CDR1 and CDR2 (germline): GTSNPN, SVGIG (reference sequence). The length of the CDR3 is 14 residues. The ends lost 2 bases at V and 7 bases at J; junction bases unmatched: 8. The CDR3 sequence: CAWSRTRGNQPQHF. The CDR3, as DNA: TGTGCCTGGAGTAGGACCAGGGGGAACCAGCCCCAGCATTTT.

This sequence joins TRBV25-1 and TRBJ1-2; TRBD1 agrees at 7 bases. CDR3 length: 11 residues. Germline CDR1 reads MGHDK; CDR2 reads SYGVNS. The V and J ends lost 4 bases and 8 bases, in that order; junction bases with no gene match: 1. The CDR3 spells CASSGQGGYTF. CDR3 DNA sequence: TGTGCCAGCAGTGGACAGGGAGGCTACACCTTC.

This clone was counted a few times. The rearrangement links TRBV29-1 to TRBJ2-5; TRBD2 matches 9 bases. Germline V CDR1 and CDR2: SQVTM, ANQGSEA. After removal of 3 bases from V and 4 bases from J, the junction contained 9 bases not matched to a gene. The CDR3 runs to 15 residues. The CDR3 DNA is TGCAGCGTTGAGGGGGCGGGAGGGCCGGCAGAGACCCAGTACTTC. Protein sequence: CSVEGAGGPAETQYF. The full variable domain, its missing parts supplied by reference TRBV29-1 and TRBJ2-5, is SAVISQKPSRDICQRGTSLTIQCQVDSQVTMMFWYRQQPGQSLTLIATANQGSEATYESGFVIDKFPISRPNLTFSTLTVSNMSPEDSSIYLCSVEGAGGPAETQYFGPGTRLLVL.

This clone was counted a few times. V and J are TRBV28 and TRBJ2-7, with D tentatively TRBD2 (6 bases). V was clipped by 7 bases and J by 1 base, with 14 bases between them. Germline V gene data show CDR1 as MDHEN and CDR2 as SYDVKM. The CDR3 consists of 14 residues. CDR3 in amino acids: CASISLGGSYEQYF. The CDR3 bases are TGTGCCAGCATCTCCCTGGGGGGTTCCTACGAGCAGTACTTC.

The chain couples TRBV29-1 to TRBJ2-5; 11 bases map to TRBD2. There are 14 residues in the CDR3. CDR1 and CDR2 (germline): SQVTM, ANQGSEA. J lost 0 bases, V lost 8 bases, and 5 bases had no gene match. CDR3 sequence: CSTWGLADQETQYF. DNA for the CDR3: TGCAGCACCTGGGGACTAGCGGACCAAGAGACCCAGTACTTC.

The chain carries TRBV4-2 and TRBJ2-1; TRBD2 matches 7 bases. CDR3 length: 15 amino acids. CDR1 and CDR2 (germline): LGHNA, YNFKEQ. V shed 1 base, J shed 7 bases, and the junction held 7 bases outside the gene matches. CDR3 region: CASSQGVTSENEQFF. The CDR3, as DNA: TGTGCCAGCAGCCAAGGGGTAACTAGCGAGAATGAGCAGTTCTTC.

A few counts support this clone. A read error may account for a junction end that differs from germline. The CDR3 DNA sequence: TGTGCTAGCAGCTTACAGATCAACACCGGGGAGCTGTTTTTT. Amino acid sequence: CASSLQINTGELFF. The chain joins TRBV7-7 to TRBJ2-2; D is ambiguous. CDR3 length equals 14 residues. CDR1 and CDR2 from the germline V gene are SSHAT and FNYEAQ (reference sequence).

This rearrangement joins TRBV4-2 to TRBJ2-1; TRBD2 matches 9 bases. The V gene's germline CDR1 is LGHNA and CDR2 YNFKEQ. The V gene end was trimmed by 3 bases and the J gene end by 9 bases; junction bases not matched to a gene: 3. The CDR3 is 13 residues long. The CDR3 is CASSQGLAGEQFF. The DNA of the CDR3 is TGTGCCAGCAGCCAGGGACTAGCCGGTGAGCAGTTCTTC.